This TCR beta chain was identified during a study of response to subunit inactivated influenza vaccine. TCRdb redid the calling of the RT-PCR reads with MiXCR, one entry per CDR3 protein. Found here are 500,000 to 700,000 distinct CDR3 sequences, approximately 22% of them singletons; the top ten hold about 3%. In this sample, this clonotype turned up a few times. The antigen is unknown. The study, taken as a whole, reports: The authors suggested that few new T cells are recruited per seasonal influenza vaccination.

The same sample was also used in a study of T cells expressing NK-cell markers. From that report: TCR beta cDNA was generated via 5'RACE template switching incorporating UMIs. Seven sequenced donors out of eight were HCMV-seropositive, one seronegative. An anti-gamma-delta TCR antibody was added in several experiments. It restricted sorting to alpha-beta TCR-expressing T cells. Dominant NKG2C+ clonotypes accounted for roughly 1.0-7.0% of CD8+ T cells in a handful of donors.

The receptor was isolated from a man aged 45-65 years who received an inactivated influenza vaccine. This material consisted of CD4+ T cells sorted from PBMCs, taken approximately 13 days after vaccination.

CDR3 DNA: TGTGCCAGCAGCCGCATTACCGACAGCTACGAGCAGTACTTC. Its translation is CASSRITDSYEQYF. The V and J genes are TRBV7-9 and TRBJ2-7; perhaps TRBD1 as D (5 bases). V was pared by 5 bases and J by 3 bases, with 14 bases between. Germline loops: CDR1 SEHNR, CDR2 FQNEAQ (reference sequence). The CDR3 has 14 amino acids.